Presented here are 16 T cell receptor beta chains from one specimen sequenced in a study of CD8+ T cells in alopecia areata. TCR sequencing used cDNA made by reverse transcription of extracted RNA. Sequencing was performed with immunoSEQ multiplex PCR; in TCRdb, only in-frame clones are kept and a portion is missing. The sample consists of 100,000 to 150,000 clones, 58% of them appearing once. Sample: CD4+ T cells sorted from blood, taken at week 0. Receptors were obtained from a human donor with alopecia areata.

The rearrangement joins TRBV11-1 to TRBJ2-4; D gene uncertain. The V and J ends lost 5 bases and 4 bases respectively, with 15 bases between them. Germline V gives CDR1 SGHAT, CDR2 FQDESV (reference sequence). This CDR3 comprises 15 residues. This CDR3 reads CASSQPGSLKNIQYF. The CDR3 DNA reads as TGTGCCAGCAGCCAGCCGGGCAGCCTGAAAAACATTCAGTACTTC.

V usage is TRBV6-5 and J usage is TRBJ1-1, with D uncertain. This CDR3 is 15 amino acids long. The germline V gene encodes CDR1 MNHEY and CDR2 SVGAGI. With 6 bases removed from V and 0 bases from J, the gap between germline ends came to 14 bases. The DNA for the CDR3 is TGTGCCAGCAGACCCGGACGAGGAATGAACACTGAAGCTTTCTTT. This sequence encodes CASRPGRGMNTEAFF.

This clone was picked up a small number of times. The chain combines TRBV2 with TRBJ1-4, with D hard to call. Between the trimmed V and J ends, which lost 2 bases and 0 bases, there was a span of 7 bases. This CDR3 is built from 15 residues. Germline values: CDR1 SNHLY, CDR2 FYNNEI. CDR3 DNA: TGTGCCAGCAGTGAATCTGGGGCAACTAATGAAAAACTGTTTTTT. It translates to CASSESGATNEKLFF.

In its sample, this clone was seen a few times. The genes are TRBV2 and TRBJ2-1; D might be TRBD2 (5 bases). The germline gives CDR1 SNHLY, CDR2 FYNNEI. CDR3 size: 16 residues. V shed 6 bases and J shed 1 base, with 16 bases lying between them. As DNA, the CDR3 is TGTGCCAGCAGAGCCCTTGAGGGTGATTCCTACAATGAGCAGTTCTTC. Amino acids: CASRALEGDSYNEQFF. Supplemented by reference TRBV2 and TRBJ2-1, the full variable domain reads EPEVTQTPSHQVTQMGQEVILRCVPISNHLYFYWYRQILGQKVEFLVSFYNNEISEKSEIFDDQFSVERPDGSNFTLKIRSTKLEDSAMYFCASRALEGDSYNEQFFGPGTRLTVL.

The chain has TRBV28 and TRBJ1-2; weak D call: TRBD1 (5 bases). The V gene's germline CDR1 is MDHEN and CDR2 SYDVKM. V lost 2 bases and J 4 bases, leaving 14 bases between the germline ends. This CDR3 has 15 amino acids. The CDR3 sequence: CASSLGGGASYGYTF. The CDR3 DNA reads as TGTGCCAGCAGTTTAGGTGGAGGGGCATCCTATGGCTACACCTTC.

The chain recombines TRBV5-1 with TRBJ1-1; 9 bases are shared with TRBD1. After removal of 6 bases from V and 1 base from J, the junction contained 4 bases not matched to a gene. The germline V gene has CDR1 SGHRS and CDR2 YFSETQ. CDR3 length: 14 amino acids. The CDR3 here is CASTPDRGNTEAFF. DNA of the CDR3: TGCGCCAGCACCCCGGACAGGGGGAACACTGAAGCTTTCTTT.

The chain combines TRBV9 with TRBJ1-1; D is possibly TRBD1 (6 bases). This CDR3 region has 12 residues. V was pared by 2 bases and J by 8 bases, with 10 bases between. Germline V gene lookup returns CDR1 SGDLS and CDR2 YYNGEE. CDR3 DNA sequence: TGTGCCAGCAGCGTTCTTCAGGGGGAAGCTTTCTTT. It specifies CASSVLQGEAFF.

As concerns this clone: The sample contains more than one DNA sequence encoding this CDR3. J is TRBJ1-5 and V is TRBV2, with D unclear. Trimming removed 9 bases from V and 0 bases from J, with 6 bases in between. The CDR3 consists of 12 residues. Germline values: CDR1 SNHLY, CDR2 FYNNEI. The CDR3 loop is CASRVSNQPQHF. The CDR3, as DNA: TGTGCCAGTAGAGTTAGCAATCAGCCCCAGCATTTT.

This chain connects TRBV15 to TRBJ2-1; D might be TRBD1 (7 bases). This CDR3 comprises 13 residues. Germline CDR1 reads LNHNV; CDR2 reads YYDKDF (reference sequence). V was pared by 8 bases and J by 12 bases, with 20 bases between. CDR3 bases: TGTGCCACCGCGGGACAGTCAGGCCGTGGGCAGTTCTTC. Translating gives CATAGQSGRGQFF.

V is TRBV23-1 and J is TRBJ1-5; the D gene is possibly TRBD1 (5 bases). TRBV23-1 is classed as an ORF, of uncertain function. The CDR3 has 16 amino acids. The germline V and J ends were trimmed by 2 bases and 0 bases, with 11 bases remaining between them. DNA of the CDR3: TGCGCCAGCAGTCAACCCAGGGAATATAGCAATCAGCCCCAGCATTTT. This codes for CASSQPREYSNQPQHF.

This clone has a handful of counts. J is TRBJ2-3 and V is TRBV4-2; D is perhaps TRBD1 or TRBD2 (7 bases each). The CDR3 is made up of 16 amino acids. Looked up from germline, CDR1 is LGHNA and CDR2 is YNFKEQ. Trimming took 4 bases from V and 1 from J, leaving 15 bases between them. The CDR3 reads CASSPWGGGGTDTQYF. CDR3 nucleotide sequence: TGTGCCAGCAGCCCCTGGGGAGGGGGCGGCACAGATACGCAGTATTTT.

The genes are TRBV5-4 and TRBJ2-7; 9 nucleotides align to TRBD2. J was trimmed by 5 bases and V by 4 bases; bases with no gene match: 4. Germline lookup yields CDR1 SGHNT and CDR2 YYREEE (reference sequence). The CDR3 is 13 amino acids. CDR3 in amino acids: CASSPGTSNEQYF. The CDR3 nucleotides are TGTGCCAGCAGCCCAGGGACTAGCAACGAGCAGTACTTC.

The chain is built from TRBV11-2 and TRBJ2-1; tentatively, D is TRBD1 (5 bases). CDR3 length equals 13 residues. Germline CDR1 SGHAT, CDR2 FQNNGV. Between the trimmed V and J ends, which lost 1 base and 9 bases, there was a span of 10 bases. CDR3 sequence reads: CASSLVRASEQFF. DNA for the CDR3: TGTGCCAGCAGCTTAGTCAGGGCCAGTGAGCAGTTCTTC.

The chain employs TRBV2 and TRBJ1-2; 12 bases map to TRBD1. V shed 6 bases and J 8 bases; nucleotides not matched to a gene: 13. Germline CDR1 is SNHLY and CDR2 is FYNNEI. CDR3 size: 16 residues. The CDR3 here is CASRPRGDRGLQGYTF. Written as DNA, the CDR3 is TGTGCCAGCAGGCCCCGTGGGGACAGGGGGCTGCAGGGCTACACCTTC.

This clone was recorded a few times. J is TRBJ2-3 and V is TRBV19; D remains ambiguous. V shed 9 bases and J shed 9 bases, with 22 bases lying between them. The CDR3 has 14 residues. Germline V gene data show CDR1 as LNHDA and CDR2 as SQIVND (reference sequence). The CDR3, as DNA: TGTGCCAGCTCCCCGAATAACCTACCTGGGACGCAGTATTTT. Protein product: CASSPNNLPGTQYF. Full variable domain (missing parts from reference TRBV19 and TRBJ2-3): DGGITQSPKYLFRKEGQNVTLSCEQNLNHDAMYWYRQDPGQGLRLIYYSQIVNDFQKGDIAEGYSVSREKKESFPLTVTSAQKNPTAFYLCASSPNNLPGTQYFGPGTRLTVL.

The chain links TRBV28 to TRBJ1-2; TRBD1 aligns across 8 bases. The CDR3 is 16 residues long. V shed 8 bases, J shed 4 bases, and the junction held 15 bases outside the gene matches. The germline V gene encodes CDR1 MDHEN and CDR2 SYDVKM. The CDR3 protein is CASSSTGGGIGYGYTF. The DNA of the CDR3 is TGTGCCAGCTCCTCCACAGGGGGGGGCATCGGCTATGGCTACACCTTC.